This T cell receptor beta chain emerged from a study of beta chain features in type 1 diabetes. General study points: Among type 1 diabetes patients, VDJ junctions had fewer insertions and more deletions. Cells that show high TCR expression could be over-represented by cDNA sequencing. Within patients, naive, central memory and Treg TCRB repertoires seemed more similar than within healthy donors.

Isolated RNA was reverse transcribed in full, so expressed TCRB transcripts were sequenced. Sequencing used immunoSEQ multiplex PCR; TCRdb keeps in-frame clones, though not all of them. The table has 38,000 or so clones, roughly 67% seen once; the top ten hold approximately 2%. The authors sorted CD4+ naive, central memory, regulatory and stem cell-like memory cells via CD45RO/CCR7/CD25/CD127/CD95/CD27. A remark on this clone: The antigen remains undetermined.

The origin of this receptor is a woman aged 30 to 39 in good health. The material sequenced was Tregs from blood.

This chain's CDR3 is CASSRSGLLREQYF. CDR3 nucleotide sequence: TGTGCCAGCAGTCGTAGCGGGCTCCTTCGCGAGCAGTACTTC. J is TRBJ2-5 and V is TRBV27, with 7 bases aligning to TRBD2. The J call may not be correct, given that the DNA end is closer to TRBJ2-7. Germline V gene lookup returns CDR1 MNHEY and CDR2 SMNVEV (reference sequence). The CDR3 has 14 residues.